The present entry profiles one T cell receptor (beta chain) with its context. The record originates from a study of T cell changes during pregnancy in multiple sclerosis. The method was immunoSEQ multiplex PCR; TCRdb's version includes in-frame clones alone and lacks a portion of them. This table has some 50,000 clones, about 92% appearing once. Germline CDR1 and CDR2: SGHTA and FQGNSA. CDR3 size: 14 residues. Deletions cut 2 bases from V and 0 bases from J, with 7 bases between. The chain combines TRBV7-2 with TRBJ1-1; D gene uncertain. Sequencing used peripheral blood, obtained after pregnancy. This sequence was found in a female donor with multiple sclerosis, enrolled in a pregnancy study. CDR3 in amino acids: CASSLTVMNTEAFF. CDR3 bases: TGTGCCAGCAGCTTAACGGTGATGAACACTGAAGCTTTCTTT.